This T cell receptor (beta chain) was sequenced during a study of cytomegalovirus exposure and HLA in healthy donors. A note on this clone: The antigen remains unidentified.

General study findings and limits: The authors confirmed in vitro that three CMV-associated chains were specific for CMV antigens.

Amplification used 60 Vbeta primers and 13 Jbeta primers. Here immunoSEQ multiplex PCR was the method, and the copy in TCRdb shows in-frame clones only, minus some. The repertoire includes tens of thousands of clones, approximately 80% of them detected once, and roughly 2.9% sits in the top ten. Between the trimmed V and J ends, which lost 3 bases and 3 bases, there was a span of 12 bases. Germline V gene data show CDR1 as LNHNV and CDR2 as YYDKDF (reference sequence). CDR3 length: 15 amino acids. Sequenced input: PBMCs. This TCR came from a woman in her thirties in good health and CMV-seronegative. The J gene is TRBJ1-5, the V gene TRBV15, with a possible D match to TRBD1 (6 bases). In DNA form, the CDR3 reads TGTGCCACCAGCAGCGAGGGACATCTCAATCAGCCCCAGCATTTT. The encoded protein is CATSSEGHLNQPQHF.